Presented here are 2 T cell receptor beta chains from one specimen sequenced in a study of blood T cell repertoires in COVID-19. Profiled with immunoSEQ multiplex PCR; TCRdb holds only in-frame clones, not every one. The table records about 86,000 clones, roughly 83% of them present only once. Sequencing input: peripheral blood. The receptors originated from a woman aged 80 or over with active or convalescent COVID-19.

There are a few counts of this clone. CDR3: CASRAGARGNTIYF. CDR3 nucleotide sequence: TGCGCCAGCCGGGCGGGGGCAAGAGGAAACACCATATATTTT. This chain connects TRBV5-1 to TRBJ1-3, with D possibly being TRBD1 (6 bases). The germline V gene encodes CDR1 SGHRS and CDR2 YFSETQ. V was cut by 7 bases and J by 4 bases, with 15 bases left in between. CDR3 length equals 14 residues.

This clone was detected only once. This chain joins TRBV6-5 and TRBJ1-2; 7 bases agree with TRBD1. V was pared by 8 bases and J by 5 bases, with 5 bases of the junction left unmatched. This CDR3 contains 12 residues. Germline lookup yields CDR1 MNHEY and CDR2 SVGAGI. The CDR3 is CASGLRGYGYTF. The CDR3 nucleotides are TGTGCCAGCGGACTCAGGGGGTATGGCTACACCTTC.